A selection of T cell receptor beta chains follows, all from one sample in a study of identical twins. TCRdb reanalysed the 5' RACE reads using MiXCR and keeps one entry per CDR3 protein. The table lists more than 1.5 million distinct CDR3 sequences, less than 35% of them singletons, with approximately 0.29% in the top ten. What was sequenced was cord blood. The receptors derive from a newborn girl in good health. Both conserved end residues are trimmed from each CDR3. The order of the fields is V gene, J gene, CDR3 length, CDR3 protein.

TRBV20-1,TRBJ1-2,9,SKDRGHGYT
TRBV25-1,TRBJ2-7,13,ASSGGSGSYNEQY
TRBV20-1,TRBJ1-5,15,SARVSLSGRNNQPQH
TRBV4-2,TRBJ1-4,13,ASSLQTDFNEKLF
TRBV6-2/TRBV6-3,TRBJ2-3,12,ASSLDRETDTQY
TRBV25-1,TRBJ2-1,9,ASIGEYEQF
TRBV12-3/TRBV12-4,TRBJ1-2,11,ASSLGVYYGYT
TRBV28,TRBJ2-1,14,ASSLPVAGGINEQF
TRBV4-1,TRBJ2-7,14,ASSQDRRGVPYEQY
TRBV12-3/TRBV12-4,TRBJ2-1,15,ASSLGVRGGSYNEQF
TRBV20-1,TRBJ2-7,11,SALQGYTYEQY
TRBV10-3,TRBJ2-4,12,ASGPGWAGDEQY
TRBV4-1,TRBJ2-3,13,ASSQTGLSTDTQY
TRBV14,TRBJ2-5,10,ASSQVRTEQY
TRBV12-3/TRBV12-4,TRBJ2-7,12,ASSKGTGNDEQY
TRBV13,TRBJ2-1,14,ASSPSGGEAYNEQF
TRBV6-5,.,12,ASSYGDREETQF
TRBV29-1,TRBJ2-1,8,SSLFREQF
TRBV7-9,TRBJ2-1,13,ASSLRGDGYNEQF
TRBV6-4,TRBJ1-1,12,ASSPGTSNTEAF
TRBV2,TRBJ1-1,11,ASSEALPTEAF
TRBV27,TRBJ1-6,14,ASSTDRSSYNSPLH
TRBV3-1,TRBJ1-6,12,ASSQDPYNSPLH
TRBV2,TRBJ2-1,13,ASSERAGLGVEQF
TRBV6-6,TRBJ2-1,11,AETSGPYNEQF
TRBV10-3,TRBJ2-5,12,ATSNQRGEETQY
TRBV21-1,TRBJ2-1,14,ASSNPIGRSYNEQF
TRBV25-1,TRBJ2-1,12,ASSETGVYNEQF
TRBV10-1,TRBJ2-1,12,ASSDGGPYNEQF
TRBV11-3,TRBJ2-1,11,ASSSGTWNEQF
TRBV28,TRBJ2-5,13,ASSLAGMEQETQY
TRBV24-1,TRBJ2-2,13,ATSEGGGITGELF
TRBV20-1,TRBJ2-3,12,SAAPRQSTDTQY
TRBV20-1,TRBJ1-2,12,SARWARYDYGYT
TRBV15,TRBJ1-1,11,ATSRSTRTEAF
TRBV12-3/TRBV12-4,TRBJ1-2,10,ASRRQTYGYT